This TCR beta chain was observed in a study of shared clonotypes between healthy human individuals. Per sorted-subset replicate PCR, input was approximately 0.2 ug DNA, representing some 30,000 T cell genomes. Generated by immunoSEQ multiplex PCR, the TCRdb table keeps only in-frame clones and is missing some. Altogether under 2,000,000 clones are present, about 95% being singletons, with the ten largest covering around 1.2%. It was CD45RO-negative cells, positively selected for CCR7, that made up naive CD8 cells, with terminally differentiated effector memory CD45RA+ cells excluded. The CDR3 spans 15 residues. The V end was cut by 0 bases, the J end by 6 bases, with 12 bases between. From germline, CDR1 is WSHSY and CDR2 SAAADI. As concerns this clone: The target antigen is unknown.

General study results and limits: Larger estimated richness was generally recorded for naive subsets relative to memory subsets. A handful of donors showed sharing of about 5.5% of naive CD4 clonotypes.

This sequence originates from a man aged 18-30 years in good health. Sequencing was performed on naive CD8+ T cells sorted from blood. The chain carries TRBV10-2 and TRBJ1-5; the D gene is possibly TRBD1 (5 bases). The CDR3 is CASSESKGFIQPQHF. CDR3 in DNA: TGCGCCAGCAGTGAGTCTAAGGGGTTTATTCAGCCCCAGCATTTT.